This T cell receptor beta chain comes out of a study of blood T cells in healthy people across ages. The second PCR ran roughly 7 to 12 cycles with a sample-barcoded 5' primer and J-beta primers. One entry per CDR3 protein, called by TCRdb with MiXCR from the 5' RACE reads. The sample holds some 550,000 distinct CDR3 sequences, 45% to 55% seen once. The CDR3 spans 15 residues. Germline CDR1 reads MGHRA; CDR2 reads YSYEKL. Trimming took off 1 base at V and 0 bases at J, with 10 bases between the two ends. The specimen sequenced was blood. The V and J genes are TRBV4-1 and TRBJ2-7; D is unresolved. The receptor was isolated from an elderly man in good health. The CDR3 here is CASSQAQVYSYEQYF. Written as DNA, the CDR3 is TGCGCCAGCAGCCAAGCCCAAGTTTACTCCTACGAGCAGTACTTC.